Reported below is one TCR beta chain. The antigen remains unidentified. The germline V gene has CDR1 SGHVS and CDR2 FQNEAQ. Trimming took 5 bases from V and 0 from J, leaving 14 bases between them. The CDR3 loop spans 15 amino acids. The PCR employed 60 Vbeta primers together with 13 Jbeta primers. Here immunoSEQ multiplex PCR was the method, and the copy in TCRdb shows in-frame clones only, minus some. The table has 130,000 or so clones, about 80% seen once; the top ten hold around 1.9%. This sample is part of a study of cytomegalovirus exposure and HLA in healthy donors. General study findings and limits: There were some V segments, including TRBV6-2 and TRBV6-3, excluded as indistinguishable. A later analysis, which compared TCR beta chains of equal frequency, found the HLA-associated ones more clonally expanded. Most TCR beta V segments were productive about 87% or about 30% of the time in an earlier analysis.

The clonotype originates from a man in his forties or fifties in good health and CMV-seronegative. Sequenced: PBMCs. This rearrangement joins TRBV7-8 to TRBJ2-7; D not resolved. The CDR3 loop is CASSHRRVNSYEQYF. DNA of the CDR3: TGTGCCAGCAGCCACCGACGGGTGAACTCCTACGAGCAGTACTTC.